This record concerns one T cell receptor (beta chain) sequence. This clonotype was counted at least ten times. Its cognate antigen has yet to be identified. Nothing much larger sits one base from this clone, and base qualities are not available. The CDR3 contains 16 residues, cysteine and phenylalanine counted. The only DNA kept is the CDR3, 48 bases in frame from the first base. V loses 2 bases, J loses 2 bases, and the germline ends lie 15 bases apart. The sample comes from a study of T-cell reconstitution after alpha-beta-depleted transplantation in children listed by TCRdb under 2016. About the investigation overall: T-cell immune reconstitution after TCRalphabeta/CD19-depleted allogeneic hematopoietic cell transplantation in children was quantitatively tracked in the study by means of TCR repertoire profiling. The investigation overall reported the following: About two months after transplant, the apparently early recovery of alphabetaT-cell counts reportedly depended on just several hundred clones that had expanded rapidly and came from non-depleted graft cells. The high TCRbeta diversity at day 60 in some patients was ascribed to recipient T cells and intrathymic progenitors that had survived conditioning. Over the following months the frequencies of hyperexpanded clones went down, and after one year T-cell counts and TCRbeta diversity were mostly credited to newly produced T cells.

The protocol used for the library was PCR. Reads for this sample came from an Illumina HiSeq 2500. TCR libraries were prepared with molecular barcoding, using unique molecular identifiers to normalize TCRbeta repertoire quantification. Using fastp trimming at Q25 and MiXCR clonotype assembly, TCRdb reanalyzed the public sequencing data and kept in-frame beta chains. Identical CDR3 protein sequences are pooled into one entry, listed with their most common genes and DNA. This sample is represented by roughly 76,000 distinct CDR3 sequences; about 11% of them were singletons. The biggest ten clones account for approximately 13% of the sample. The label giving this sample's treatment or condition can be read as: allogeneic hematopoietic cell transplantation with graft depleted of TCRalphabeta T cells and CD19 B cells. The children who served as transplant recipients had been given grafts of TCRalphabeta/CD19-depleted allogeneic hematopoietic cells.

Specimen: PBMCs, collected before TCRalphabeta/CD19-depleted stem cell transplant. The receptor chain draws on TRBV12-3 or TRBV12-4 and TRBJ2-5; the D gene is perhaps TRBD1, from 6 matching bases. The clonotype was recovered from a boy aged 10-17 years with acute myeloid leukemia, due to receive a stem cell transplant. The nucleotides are TGTGCCAGCAGTTTAATCTTGCGGACAGATCAAGAGACCCAGTACTTC. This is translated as CASSLILRTDQETQYF.